The clone carrying this T cell receptor beta chain appeared many times. The antigen is unknown. Germline values: CDR1 SGHRS, CDR2 YFSETQ. CDR3 length equals 13 residues. Trimming left V 3 bases short and J 1 base short, with 7 bases between. The data are from a study of CD8 T cells in ankylosing spondylitis. General study points: Roughly eight highly homologous variants made up a TCR beta motif, and this motif appeared characteristic of ankylosing spondylitis blood. Researchers reportedly found disease-linked clones significantly enriched in matched ankylosing spondylitis synovial fluid. In reactive arthritis synovial fluid and blood, some motif variants had been reported before.

Making use of molecular barcodes, quantitative 5'-RACE generated TCR beta libraries. From the 5' RACE reads, TCRdb called clonotypes with MiXCR, one entry per CDR3 protein. This table holds some 350,000 distinct CDR3 sequences, around 15% found once. Sequenced material: blood, either unsorted or a sorted T cell fraction (not recorded which). The gene calls are TRBV5-1 and TRBJ1-1; D perhaps matches TRBD1 (6 bases). The source is a male donor with ankylosing spondylitis or in good health (not recorded which). The chain's CDR3 is CASSSQGNTEAFF. In nucleotides, the CDR3 is TGCGCCAGCAGCTCACAGGGGAACACTGAAGCTTTCTTT.